The sequence of this T cell receptor beta chain was determined in a study of cytotoxic CD8 clonotypes in ibrutinib-treated CLL. Study-level findings and limits: There were differences in sampling times between sustained-remission and progressing patients.

Clones were read by immunoSEQ multiplex PCR, and TCRdb kept only the in-frame ones, dropping some. The sample carries approximately 130,000 clones, about 85% recorded once. Germline CDR1 MNHNY, CDR2 SVGAGI (reference sequence). The CDR3 spans 16 residues. The ends lost 4 bases at V and 0 bases at J; junction bases unmatched: 3. This clone appeared a single time. The antigen is undetermined. This clonotype originated in a human donor with chronic lymphocytic leukemia. The sample consisted of PBMCs, taken after 24 months of ibrutinib treatment. The V and J genes are TRBV6-6 and TRBJ2-7; 13 bases are shared with TRBD2. The CDR3 region has the DNA TGTGCCAGCAGTTCAGGACTAGCGGGGGCCTCCTACGAGCAGTACTTC. Amino acid sequence: CASSSGLAGASYEQYF.